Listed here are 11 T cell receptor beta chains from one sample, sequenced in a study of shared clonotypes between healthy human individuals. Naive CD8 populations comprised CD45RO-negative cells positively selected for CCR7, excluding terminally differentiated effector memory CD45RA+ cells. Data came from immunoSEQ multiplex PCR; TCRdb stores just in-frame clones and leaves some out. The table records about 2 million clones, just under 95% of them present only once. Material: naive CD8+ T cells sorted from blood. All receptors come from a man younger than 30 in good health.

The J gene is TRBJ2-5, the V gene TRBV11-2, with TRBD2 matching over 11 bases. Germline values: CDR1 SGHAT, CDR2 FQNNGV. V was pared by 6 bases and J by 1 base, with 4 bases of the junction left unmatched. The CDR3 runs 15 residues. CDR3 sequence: CASSSGLAGQETQYF. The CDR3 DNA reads TGTGCCAGCAGTTCTGGACTAGCGGGCCAAGAGACCCAGTACTTC.

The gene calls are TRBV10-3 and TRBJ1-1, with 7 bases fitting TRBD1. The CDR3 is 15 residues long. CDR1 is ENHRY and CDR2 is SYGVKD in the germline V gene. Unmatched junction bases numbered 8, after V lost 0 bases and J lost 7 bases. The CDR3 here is CAISESGQGVNEAFF. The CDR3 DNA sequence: TGTGCCATCAGTGAGTCTGGGCAGGGGGTGAATGAAGCTTTCTTT.

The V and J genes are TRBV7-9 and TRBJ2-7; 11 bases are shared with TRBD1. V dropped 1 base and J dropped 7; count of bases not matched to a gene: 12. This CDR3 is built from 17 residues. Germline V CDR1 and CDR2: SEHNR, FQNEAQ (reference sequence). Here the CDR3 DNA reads TGTGCCAGCAGCTTAGTGGGACAGGGGGTTGCGTCAGGGGAGCAGTACTTC. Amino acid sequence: CASSLVGQGVASGEQYF.

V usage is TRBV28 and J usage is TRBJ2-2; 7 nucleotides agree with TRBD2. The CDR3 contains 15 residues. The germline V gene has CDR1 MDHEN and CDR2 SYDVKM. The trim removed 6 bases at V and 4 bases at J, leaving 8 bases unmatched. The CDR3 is CASSLTSDGTGELFF. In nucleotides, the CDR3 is TGTGCCAGCAGCCTTACTAGCGATGGCACCGGGGAGCTGTTTTTT.

As DNA, the CDR3 is TGTGCCAGCAGCTTCGGGTTCGGGGGGAACACTGAAGCTTTCTTT. Translation gives CASSFGFGGNTEAFF. The rearrangement uses TRBV7-9 and TRBJ1-1; D is perhaps TRBD1 (5 bases). V gave up 3 bases and J gave up 1 base, with 12 bases separating them. Germline CDR1 reads SEHNR; CDR2 reads FQNEAQ (reference sequence). The CDR3 contains 15 residues. Based on the CDR3 plus reference TRBV7-9 and TRBJ1-1, the full variable domain is DTGVSQNPRHKITKRGQNVTFRCDPISEHNRLYWYRQTLGQGPEFLTYFQNEAQLEKSRLLSDRFSAERPKGSFSTLEIQRTEQGDSAMYLCASSFGFGGNTEAFFGQGTRLTVV.

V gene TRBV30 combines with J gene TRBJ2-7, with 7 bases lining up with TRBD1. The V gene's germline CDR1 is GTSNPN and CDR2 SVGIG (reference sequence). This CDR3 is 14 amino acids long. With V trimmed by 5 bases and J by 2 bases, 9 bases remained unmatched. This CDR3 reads CAWSDRPIPYEQYF. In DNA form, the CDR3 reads TGTGCCTGGTCGGACAGGCCTATTCCCTACGAGCAGTACTTC.

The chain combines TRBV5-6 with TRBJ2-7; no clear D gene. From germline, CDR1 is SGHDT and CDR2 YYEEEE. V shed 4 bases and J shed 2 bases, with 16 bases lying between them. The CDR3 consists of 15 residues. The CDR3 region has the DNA TGTGCCAGCAGCCCCGACCGGGCCCACACCTACGAGCAGTACTTC. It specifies CASSPDRAHTYEQYF.

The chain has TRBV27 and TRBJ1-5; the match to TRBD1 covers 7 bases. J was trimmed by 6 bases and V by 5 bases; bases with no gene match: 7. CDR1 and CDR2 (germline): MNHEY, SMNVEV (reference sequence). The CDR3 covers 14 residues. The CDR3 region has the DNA TGTGCCAGCAGTACGACAGGGATTGGTCAGCCCCAGCATTTT. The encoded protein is CASSTTGIGQPQHF.

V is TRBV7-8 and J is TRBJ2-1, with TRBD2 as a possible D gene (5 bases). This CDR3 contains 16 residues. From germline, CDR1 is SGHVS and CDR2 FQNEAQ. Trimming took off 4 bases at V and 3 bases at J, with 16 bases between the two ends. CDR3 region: CASSSTETNLYNEQFF. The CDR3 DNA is TGTGCCAGCAGCTCTACCGAGACTAACCTCTACAATGAGCAGTTCTTC.

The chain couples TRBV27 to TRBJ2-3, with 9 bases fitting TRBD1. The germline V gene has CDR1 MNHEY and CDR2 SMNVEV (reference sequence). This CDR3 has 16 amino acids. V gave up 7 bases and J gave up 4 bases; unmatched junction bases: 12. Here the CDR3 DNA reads TGTGCCAGCAACGAGGGGACAGGGTGGAGGCCAGATACGCAGTATTTT. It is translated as CASNEGTGWRPDTQYF.

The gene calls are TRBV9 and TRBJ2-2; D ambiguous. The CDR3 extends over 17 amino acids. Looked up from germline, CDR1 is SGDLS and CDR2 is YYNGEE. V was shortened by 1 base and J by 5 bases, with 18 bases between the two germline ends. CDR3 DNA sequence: TGTGCCAGCAGCGTACAGGAATCGCACTATGGGACCGGGGAGCTGTTTTTT. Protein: CASSVQESHYGTGELFF.